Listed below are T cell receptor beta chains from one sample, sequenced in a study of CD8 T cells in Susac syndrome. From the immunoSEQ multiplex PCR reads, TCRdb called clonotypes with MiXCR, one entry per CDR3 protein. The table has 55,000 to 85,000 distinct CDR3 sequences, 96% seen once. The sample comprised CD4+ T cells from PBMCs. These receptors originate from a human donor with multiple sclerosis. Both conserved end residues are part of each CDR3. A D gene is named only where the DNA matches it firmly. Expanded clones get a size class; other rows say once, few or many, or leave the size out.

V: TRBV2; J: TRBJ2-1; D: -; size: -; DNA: TGTGCCAGCAGTCCCCCGGGGCAGGGTGGCAATGAGCAGTTCTTC; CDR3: CASSPPGQGGNEQFF
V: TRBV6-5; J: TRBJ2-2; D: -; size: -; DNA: TGTGCCAGCAGTTCGGGCACAGGTCGCACCGGGGAGCTGTTTTTT; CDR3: CASSSGTGRTGELFF
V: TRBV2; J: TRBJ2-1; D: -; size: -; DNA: TGTGCCAGCAGTGTCGAAAGGGGTGGTGAGCAGTTCTTC; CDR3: CASSVERGGEQFF
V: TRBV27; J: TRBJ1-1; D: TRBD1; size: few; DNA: TGTGCCAGCAGTCCGCGGACAGGGGCGAACACTGAAGCTTTCTTT; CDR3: CASSPRTGANTEAFF
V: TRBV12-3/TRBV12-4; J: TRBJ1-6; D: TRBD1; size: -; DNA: TGTGCCAGCAGCTTGACAGGGAGGAATTCACCCCTCCACTTT; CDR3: CASSLTGRNSPLHF
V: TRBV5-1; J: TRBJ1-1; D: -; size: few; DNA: TGCGCCAGCAGCTTGGCCCAGGGATGGACTGAAGCTTTCTTT; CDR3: CASSLAQGWTEAFF
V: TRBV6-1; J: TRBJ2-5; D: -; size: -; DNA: TGTGCCAGCAGTGAATGGGGACACCTACTCCAAGAGACCCAGTACTTC; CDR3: CASSEWGHLLQETQYF
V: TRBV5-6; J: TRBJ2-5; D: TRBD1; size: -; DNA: TGTGCCAGCAGCTATACCGGGACAGGGTTTTCAGAGACCCAGTACTTC; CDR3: CASSYTGTGFSETQYF
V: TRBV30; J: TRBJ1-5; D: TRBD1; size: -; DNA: TGTGCCTGGAGTACAGGGGATCAGCCCCAGCATTTT; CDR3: CAWSTGDQPQHF
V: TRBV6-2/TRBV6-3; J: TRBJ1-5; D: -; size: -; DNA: TGTGCCAGCATTTCCTCCGGGACACCGAATCAGCCCCAGCATTTT; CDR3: CASISSGTPNQPQHF
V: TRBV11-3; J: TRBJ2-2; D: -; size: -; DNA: TGTGCCAGCTCTGAACAGGGCACCGGGGAGCTGTTTTTT; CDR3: CASSEQGTGELFF
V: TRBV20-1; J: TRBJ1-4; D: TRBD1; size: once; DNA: TGCAGTGCTGGACAGGCAGCTAATGAAAAACTGTTTTTT; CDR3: CSAGQAANEKLFF
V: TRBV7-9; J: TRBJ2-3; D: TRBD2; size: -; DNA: TGTGCCAGCAGCTTATTAGGGCTAGCGGGCACAGATACGCAGTATTTT; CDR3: CASSLLGLAGTDTQYF
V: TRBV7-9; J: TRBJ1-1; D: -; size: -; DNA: TGTGCCAGCAGCTCCGACCACCCCAGGAAGGGGGCTGAAGCTTTCTTT; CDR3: CASSSDHPRKGAEAFF
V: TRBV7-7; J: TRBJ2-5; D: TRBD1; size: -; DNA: TGTGCTAGCAGCCCGGGGACAGGGGCCGTGGAGACCCAGTACTTC; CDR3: CASSPGTGAVETQYF
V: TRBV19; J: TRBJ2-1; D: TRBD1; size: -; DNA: TGTGCCAGTAGCGCAGCCGGGACAGGAGTATACAATGAGCAGTTCTTC; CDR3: CASSAAGTGVYNEQFF
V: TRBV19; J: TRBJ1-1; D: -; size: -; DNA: TGTGCCAGTAGTTCCCGCCCAGTAGGGAACACTGAAGCTTTCTTT; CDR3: CASSSRPVGNTEAFF
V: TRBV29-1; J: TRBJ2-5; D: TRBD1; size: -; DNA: TGCAGCGTGACAGGGGGAGGAGAGACCCAGTACTTC; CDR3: CSVTGGGETQYF
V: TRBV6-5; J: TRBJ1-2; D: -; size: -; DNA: TGTGCCAGCAGTTACTCGAGGCAGACTGGCTACACCTTC; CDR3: CASSYSRQTGYTF
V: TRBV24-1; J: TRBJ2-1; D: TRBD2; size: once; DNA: TGTGCCACCAGTGATTTGCAGCTAGCGGGGGGGCAAAATGAGCAGTTCTTC; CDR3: CATSDLQLAGGQNEQFF
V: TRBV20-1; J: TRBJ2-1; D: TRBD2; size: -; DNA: TGCAGTGCTAGAGATCAGCGGGGGCCCTACAATGAGCAGTTCTTC; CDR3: CSARDQRGPYNEQFF
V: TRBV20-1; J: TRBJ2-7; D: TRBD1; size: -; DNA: TGCAGTGCTACCCAAATGACAGGGGGCTCCTACGAGCAGTACTTC; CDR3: CSATQMTGGSYEQYF
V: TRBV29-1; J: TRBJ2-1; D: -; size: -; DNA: TGCAGCGTTGTAAGAGGCGGGGATAATGAGCAGTTCTTC; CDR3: CSVVRGGDNEQFF
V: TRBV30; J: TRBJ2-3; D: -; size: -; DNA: TGTGCCTGGAGTGCAGGGAGAAGTGATACGCAGTATTTT; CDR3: CAWSAGRSDTQYF
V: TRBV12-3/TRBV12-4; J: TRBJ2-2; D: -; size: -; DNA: TGTGCCAGCAGTTTTGGGCTCGGCACCGGGGAGCTGTTTTTT; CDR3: CASSFGLGTGELFF
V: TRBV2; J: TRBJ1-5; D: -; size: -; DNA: TGTGCCAGCGGGGACGGTGGCAATCAGCCCCAGCATTTT; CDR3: CASGDGGNQPQHF
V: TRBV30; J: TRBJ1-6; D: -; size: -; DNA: TGTGCCTGGAGGACAGGCCGTGGAACATCCCTCCACTTT; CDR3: CAWRTGRGTSLHF
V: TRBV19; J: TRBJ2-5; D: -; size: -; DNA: TGTGCCACTAAAACGGGGGGCGGCCAAGAGACCCAGTACTTC; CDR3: CATKTGGGQETQYF
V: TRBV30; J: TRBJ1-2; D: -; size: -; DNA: TGTGCCTGGAGTCACCTCGCGGGCAGAAACTATGGCTACACCTTC; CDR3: CAWSHLAGRNYGYTF
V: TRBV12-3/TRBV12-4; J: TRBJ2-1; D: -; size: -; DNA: TGTGCCAGCAGCCCGACGTGGGCCTACAATGAGCAGTTCTTC; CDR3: CASSPTWAYNEQFF
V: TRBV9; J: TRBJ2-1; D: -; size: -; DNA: TGTGCCAGCAGCCGCGTTGGGGCAGTCTCCTACAATGAGCAGTTCTTC; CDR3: CASSRVGAVSYNEQFF
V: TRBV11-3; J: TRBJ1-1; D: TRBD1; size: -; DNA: TGTGCCAGCAGCCGAGACAGGGGGAACACTGAAGCTTTCTTT; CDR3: CASSRDRGNTEAFF
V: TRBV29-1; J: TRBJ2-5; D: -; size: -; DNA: TGCAGCGTTGGAGGCAGGGGCCAAGAGACCCAGTACTTC; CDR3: CSVGGRGQETQYF
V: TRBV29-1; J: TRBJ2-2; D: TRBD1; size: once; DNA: TGCAGCGTTGAAACAGGGGTACCATTGAACACCGGGGAGCTGTTTTTT; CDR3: CSVETGVPLNTGELFF
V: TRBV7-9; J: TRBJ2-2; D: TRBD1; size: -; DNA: TGTGCCAGCAGCTGGACAGGGGGTGTCGGGGAGCTGTTTTTT; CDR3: CASSWTGGVGELFF
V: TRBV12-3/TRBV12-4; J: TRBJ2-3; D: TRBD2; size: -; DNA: TGTGCCAGCAGCAAAAACCTCGGGGGGGCCAGCACAGATACGCAGTATTTT; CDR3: CASSKNLGGASTDTQYF
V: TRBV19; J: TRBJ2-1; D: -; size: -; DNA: TGTGCCAGTAGTAGGGACAACTACAATGAGCAGTTCTTC; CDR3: CASSRDNYNEQFF
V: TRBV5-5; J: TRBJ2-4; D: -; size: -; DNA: TGTGCCAGCAGCTTTGGGGACACCAAAAACATTCAGTACTTC; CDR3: CASSFGDTKNIQYF
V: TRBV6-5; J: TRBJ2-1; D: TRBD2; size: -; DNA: TGTGCCAGCAGTTACTCGCCGGCTAGCGGGGTGGTCGATGAGCAGTTCTTC; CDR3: CASSYSPASGVVDEQFF
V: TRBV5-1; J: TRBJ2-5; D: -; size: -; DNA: TGCGCCAGCAGCTTTAACCCTTACGGGGGAGAGGAGACCCAGTACTTC; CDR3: CASSFNPYGGEETQYF
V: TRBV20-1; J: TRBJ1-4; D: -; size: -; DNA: TGCAGTGCCGCGGCAGGGAGGAAATCATGGGATGAAAAACTGTTTTTT; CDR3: CSAAAGRKSWDEKLFF
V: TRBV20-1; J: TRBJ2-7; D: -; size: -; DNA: TGCAGTGCTGGGAGGCCAGGGGGGCACGAGCAGTACTTC; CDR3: CSAGRPGGHEQYF
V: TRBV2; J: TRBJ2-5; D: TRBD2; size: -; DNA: TGTGCCAGCAGTGAAGCCCGAACAGGCGGGGGGCGGGAGACCCAGTACTTC; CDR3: CASSEARTGGGRETQYF